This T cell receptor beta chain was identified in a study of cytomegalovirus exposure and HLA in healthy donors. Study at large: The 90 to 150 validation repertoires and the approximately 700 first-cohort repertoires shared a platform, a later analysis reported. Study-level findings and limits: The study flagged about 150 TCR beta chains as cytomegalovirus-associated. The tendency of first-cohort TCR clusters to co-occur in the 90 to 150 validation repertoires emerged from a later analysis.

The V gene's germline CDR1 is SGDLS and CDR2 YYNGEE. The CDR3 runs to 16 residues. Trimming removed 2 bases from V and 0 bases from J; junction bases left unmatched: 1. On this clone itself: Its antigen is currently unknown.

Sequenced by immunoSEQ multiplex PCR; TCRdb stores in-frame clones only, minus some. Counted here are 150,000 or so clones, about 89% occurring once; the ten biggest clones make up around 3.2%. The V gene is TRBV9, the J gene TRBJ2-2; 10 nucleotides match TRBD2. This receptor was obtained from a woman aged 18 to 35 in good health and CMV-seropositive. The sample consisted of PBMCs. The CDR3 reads CASSVTSGANTGELFF. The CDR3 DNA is TGTGCCAGCAGCGTTACTAGCGGGGCGAACACCGGGGAGCTGTTTTTT.